These T cell receptor beta chains were read from a single sample in a study of T cells in Graves' hyperthyroidism and ophthalmopathy. MiXCR was run by TCRdb on the multiplex PCR reads, yielding one entry per CDR3 protein. The data contain around 540,000 distinct CDR3 sequences, about 16% of them singletons. Sequenced input: blood. These receptors came from a woman aged 25 to 39 with Graves' ophthalmopathy. CDR3s include the opening cysteine and the closing phenylalanine or tryptophan. A D gene is named only where the DNA matches it firmly. Expanded clones get a size class; other rows say once, few or many, or leave the size out.

CASSYSSGRGDEQFF | TGTGCCAGCAGCTACTCTAGCGGGAGAGGCGATGAGCAGTTCTTC | TRBD2 | many | TRBV7-3 | 15 | TRBJ2-1
CSARYTSGSIEQFF | TGCAGTGCTAGATATACTAGCGGGAGTATTGAGCAGTTCTTC | TRBD2 | - | TRBV20-1 | 14 | TRBJ2-1
CASSSPSSGKSYEQYF | TGTGCCAGCAGCTCCCCATCTAGCGGGAAGAGCTACGAGCAGTACTTC | TRBD2 | many | TRBV7-2 | 16 | TRBJ2-7
CASSSEFSTDTQYF | TGTGCCAGCAGCTCCGAGTTTAGCACAGATACGCAGTATTTT | - | few | TRBV5-6 | 14 | TRBJ2-3
CASSLGSGLGGTEAFF | TGTGCCAGCAGCTTAGGATCAGGGTTGGGGGGCACTGAAGCTTTCTTT | - | many | TRBV11-2 | 16 | TRBJ1-1
CASTHRGSTYNEQFF | TGTGCCAGTACCCACAGGGGGTCGACCTACAATGAGCAGTTCTTC | TRBD1 | - | TRBV19 | 15 | TRBJ2-1
CATGAGETQYF | TGTGCCACGGGGGCAGGGGAGACCCAGTACTTC | - | many | TRBV6-2/TRBV6-3 | 11 | TRBJ2-5
CASSFAGAETQYF | TGTGCCAGCAGCTTTGCGGGAGCGGAGACCCAGTACTTC | TRBD2 | many | TRBV7-2 | 13 | TRBJ2-5
CASSWGTGAYEQYF | TGTGCCAGCAGTTGGGGCACAGGGGCCTACGAGCAGTACTTC | TRBD1 | - | TRBV6-5 | 14 | TRBJ2-7
CAWSVYNEQFF | TGTGCCTGGAGTGTCTACAATGAGCAGTTCTTC | - | many | TRBV30 | 11 | TRBJ2-1
CSVEDIRLEGYTF | TGCAGCGTTGAAGATATAAGGTTAGAGGGCTACACCTTC | - | once | TRBV29-1 | 13 | TRBJ1-2
CASSLALGVDSYEQYF | TGTGCCAGCAGCTTGGCCCTCGGGGTGGACTCCTACGAGCAGTACTTC | - | many | TRBV7-2 | 16 | TRBJ2-7
CASSSGLMGLTGELFF | TGTGCCAGCAGCAGTGGGTTGATGGGCCTCACCGGGGAGCTGTTTTTT | - | - | TRBV5-8 | 16 | TRBJ2-2
CSAFATATDTQYF | TGCAGTGCTTTTGCGACGGCTACAGATACGCAGTATTTT | - | - | TRBV20-1 | 13 | TRBJ2-3
CASSLDPDGTYEQYF | TGTGCCAGCAGCTTGGACCCTGATGGAACCTACGAGCAGTACTTC | - | - | TRBV5-6 | 15 | TRBJ2-7
CASSSLVENTQYF | TGTGCCAGCAGTTCCCTCGTGGAGAATACGCAGTATTTT | - | few | TRBV27 | 13 | TRBJ2-3
CASSEYVEGGELFF | TGTGCCAGCAGTGAATACGTGGAGGGCGGGGAGCTGTTTTTT | - | few | TRBV25-1 | 14 | TRBJ2-2
CSASQGSHGNQPQHF | TGCAGTGCTAGTCAGGGATCCCATGGCAATCAGCCCCAGCATTTT | - | many | TRBV20-1 | 15 | TRBJ1-5
CAIMRTSGSSEQFF | TGTGCCATCATGCGGACTAGCGGGAGTAGTGAGCAGTTCTTC | TRBD2 | - | TRBV10-3 | 14 | TRBJ2-1
CASSLYSGFTEAFF | TGTGCCAGCAGTTTATACTCTGGGTTCACTGAAGCTTTCTTT | - | - | TRBV27 | 14 | TRBJ1-1
CASSLAWVQGSNEQFF | TGTGCCAGCAGCTTAGCGTGGGTCCAGGGGTCCAATGAGCAGTTCTTC | - | few | TRBV7-2 | 16 | TRBJ2-1
CASSFQGQNQPQHF | TGTGCCAGCAGTTTTCAGGGGCAAAATCAGCCCCAGCATTTT | - | many | TRBV12-3/TRBV12-4 | 14 | TRBJ1-5
CASSSLATGGPQTQYF | TGCGCCAGCAGCTCCCTTGCGACGGGAGGGCCACAGACCCAGTACTTC | TRBD2 | once | TRBV5-1 | 16 | TRBJ2-5
CSARRSGAEDTQYF | TGCAGTGCTAGAAGGAGCGGTGCGGAAGATACGCAGTATTTT | - | many | TRBV20-1 | 14 | TRBJ2-3
CASSITGFDQPQHF | TGTGCCAGTAGTATAACCGGATTTGATCAGCCCCAGCATTTT | - | few | TRBV19 | 14 | TRBJ1-5
CASSSLRALPDTQYF | TGTGCCAGCAGTTCCCTCCGGGCCCTCCCAGATACGCAGTATTTT | - | - | TRBV6-9 | 15 | TRBJ2-3
CASSFGGLQYF | TGTGCCAGCAGTTTCGGGGGTTTGCAGTATTTT | - | few | TRBV27 | 11 | TRBJ2-3
CASSEGGPVVEQFF | TGTGCCAGCAGCGAGGGCGGCCCAGTGGTTGAGCAGTTCTTC | - | many | TRBV7-2 | 14 | TRBJ2-1
CASSVEPTVLYGYTF | TGTGCCAGCAGCGTAGAACCGACAGTACTCTATGGCTACACCTTC | - | few | TRBV9 | 15 | TRBJ1-2
CASSPIAGENTGELFF | TGTGCCAGCAGCCCGATAGCGGGAGAAAATACCGGGGAGCTGTTTTTT | TRBD2 | few | TRBV7-3 | 16 | TRBJ2-2
CASSMNEDSDEQYF | TGTGCCAGTAGTATGAACGAGGACTCGGACGAGCAGTACTTC | - | - | TRBV19 | 14 | TRBJ2-7
CASSYLREGGELFF | TGCGCCAGCAGCTATCTACGAGAAGGCGGGGAGCTGTTTTTT | - | many | TRBV5-1 | 14 | TRBJ2-2
CASSLTGTRYNEQFF | TGTGCCAGCAGTTTGACCGGGACTAGATACAATGAGCAGTTCTTC | TRBD2 | - | TRBV5-4 | 15 | TRBJ2-1
CASSGTADTQYF | TGTGCCAGCAGCGGGACAGCAGATACGCAGTATTTT | TRBD1 | many | TRBV4-2 | 12 | TRBJ2-3
CSAPGLAGGKDTQYF | TGCAGTGCCCCGGGACTAGCGGGAGGGAAAGATACGCAGTATTTT | TRBD2 | many | TRBV20-1 | 15 | TRBJ2-3
CASRLGLYEQYF | TGTGCCAGCAGACTGGGGCTCTACGAGCAGTACTTC | - | many | TRBV28 | 12 | TRBJ2-7
CASSRGQGLYEKLFF | TGTGCCAGCAGCAGAGGACAGGGGCTTTATGAAAAACTGTTTTTT | TRBD1 | - | TRBV7-8 | 15 | TRBJ1-4
CSARDLLSRDYNEQFF | TGCAGTGCTAGAGATCTCCTTTCGAGGGATTACAATGAGCAGTTCTTC | - | many | TRBV20-1 | 16 | TRBJ2-1
CSARLAYNQPQHF | TGCAGTGCTAGATTGGCTTACAATCAGCCCCAGCATTTT | - | - | TRBV20-1 | 13 | TRBJ1-5
CASSEEGARVFLYNEQFF | TGTGCCAGCAGTGAAGAGGGGGCGCGGGTATTTCTCTACAATGAGCAGTTCTTC | TRBD1 | few | TRBV6-1 | 18 | TRBJ2-1
CAWSSSFNQPQHF | TGTGCCTGGAGTTCCAGCTTCAATCAGCCCCAGCATTTT | - | many | TRBV30 | 13 | TRBJ1-5
CASGQRGLGSANYGSTF | TGTGCCAGCGGTCAGAGGGGCCTCGGTTCTGCTAACTATGGCTCCACCTTC | - | many | TRBV28 | 17 | TRBJ1-2
CSVRTGAAMNTEAFF | TGCAGCGTAAGGACAGGCGCGGCAATGAACACTGAAGCTTTCTTT | TRBD1 | - | TRBV29-1 | 15 | TRBJ1-1
CASQGEGGYTF | TGTGCCAGCCAGGGGGAAGGTGGCTACACCTTC | TRBD1 | - | TRBV7-9 | 11 | TRBJ1-2
CASSGTGDETQYF | TGCGCCAGCAGCGGGACAGGGGATGAGACCCAGTACTTC | TRBD1 | - | TRBV5-1 | 13 | TRBJ2-5
CASSPTGGSNQPQHF | TGTGCCAGCAGCCCGACAGGGGGCTCGAATCAGCCCCAGCATTTT | TRBD1 | many | TRBV7-3 | 15 | TRBJ1-5
CASSPPRAGVGTDTQYF | TGTGCCAGCAGTCCGCCGAGAGCGGGGGTGGGCACAGATACGCAGTATTTT | TRBD2 | many | TRBV28 | 17 | TRBJ2-3
CASSGPSGVSYEQYF | TGTGCCAGCTCAGGGCCGTCCGGGGTCTCCTACGAGCAGTACTTC | - | - | TRBV7-9 | 15 | TRBJ2-7
CASSPTGRETQYF | TGTGCCAGCAGCCCTACAGGGCGGGAGACCCAGTACTTC | - | many | TRBV7-9 | 13 | TRBJ2-5
CSVEVPGPTYEQYF | TGCAGCGTTGAAGTCCCGGGACCGACCTACGAGCAGTACTTC | - | - | TRBV29-1 | 14 | TRBJ2-7
CAWGPSDRVNTEAFF | TGTGCCTGGGGCCCCTCGGACAGAGTGAACACTGAAGCTTTCTTT | - | many | TRBV30 | 15 | TRBJ1-1
CASSLASGQYYEQYF | TGTGCCAGCAGCTTAGCTTCGGGACAGTACTACGAGCAGTACTTC | TRBD1 | many | TRBV7-8 | 15 | TRBJ2-7
CASIAPGGLETQYF | TGTGCCAGCATAGCGCCGGGGGGGTTGGAGACCCAGTACTTC | TRBD2 | - | TRBV7-8 | 14 | TRBJ2-5
CASSVGVGEQYF | TGTGCCAGCAGCGTAGGCGTGGGCGAGCAGTACTTC | - | - | TRBV9 | 12 | TRBJ2-7
CASSLAEGADEQFF | TGCGCCAGCAGCTTGGCGGAGGGGGCCGATGAGCAGTTCTTC | - | many | TRBV5-1 | 14 | TRBJ2-1